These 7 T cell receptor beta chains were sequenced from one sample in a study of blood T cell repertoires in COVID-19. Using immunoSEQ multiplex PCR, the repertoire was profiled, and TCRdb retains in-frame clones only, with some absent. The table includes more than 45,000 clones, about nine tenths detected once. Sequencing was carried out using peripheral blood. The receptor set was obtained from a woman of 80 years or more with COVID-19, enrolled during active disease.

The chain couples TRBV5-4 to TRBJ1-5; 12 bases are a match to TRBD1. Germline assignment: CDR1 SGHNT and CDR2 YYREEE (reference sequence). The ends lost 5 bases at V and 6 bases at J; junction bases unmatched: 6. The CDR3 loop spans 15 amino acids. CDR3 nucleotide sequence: TGTGCCAGCAGTCCCGGGACAGGGGGCGGTCAGCCCCAGCATTTT. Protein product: CASSPGTGGGQPQHF.

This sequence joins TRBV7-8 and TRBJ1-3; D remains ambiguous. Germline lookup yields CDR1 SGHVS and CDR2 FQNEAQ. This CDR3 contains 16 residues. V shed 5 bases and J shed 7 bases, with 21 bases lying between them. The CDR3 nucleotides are TGTGCCAGCAGCAATGCGGAACTCCTCTATGGCAACACCATATATTTT. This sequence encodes CASSNAELLYGNTIYF.

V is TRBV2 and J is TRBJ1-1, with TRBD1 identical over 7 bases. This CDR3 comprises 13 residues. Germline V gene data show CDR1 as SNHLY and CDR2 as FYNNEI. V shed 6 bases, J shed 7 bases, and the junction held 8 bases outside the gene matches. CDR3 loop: CASRRDRDGEAFF. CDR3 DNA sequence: TGTGCCAGCAGGAGAGACAGGGATGGTGAAGCTTTCTTT.

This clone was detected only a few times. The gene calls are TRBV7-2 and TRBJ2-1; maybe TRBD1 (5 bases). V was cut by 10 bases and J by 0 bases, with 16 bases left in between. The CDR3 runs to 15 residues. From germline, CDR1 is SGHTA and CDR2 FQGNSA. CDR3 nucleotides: TGTGCCATTTCTAGACAGTTCCGCTCCTACAATGAGCAGTTCTTC. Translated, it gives CAISRQFRSYNEQFF.

The CDR3: CASSSETANTGELFF. The CDR3 DNA reads TGTGCCAGCAGCTCGGAGACGGCGAACACCGGGGAGCTGTTTTTT. This chain connects TRBV7-6 to TRBJ2-2; D is ambiguous. The germline V and J ends were trimmed by 4 bases and 0 bases, with 9 bases remaining between them. Germline V CDR1 and CDR2: SGHVS, FNYEAQ. This CDR3 region has 15 residues.

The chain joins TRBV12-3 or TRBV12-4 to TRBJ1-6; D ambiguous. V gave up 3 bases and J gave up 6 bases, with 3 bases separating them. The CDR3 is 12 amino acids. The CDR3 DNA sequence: TGTGCCAGCAGTTTGGCTAATTCACCCCTCCACTTT. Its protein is CASSLANSPLHF.

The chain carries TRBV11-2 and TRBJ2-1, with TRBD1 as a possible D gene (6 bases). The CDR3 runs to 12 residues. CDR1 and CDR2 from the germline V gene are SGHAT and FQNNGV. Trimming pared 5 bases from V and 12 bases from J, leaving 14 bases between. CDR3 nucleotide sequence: TGTGCCAGCAGCAGCCACAGGGCTGGGCAGTTCTTC. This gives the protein CASSSHRAGQFF.